Following are 10 T cell receptor beta chains from one sample sequenced in a study of T cell responses to AZD1222 COVID-19 vaccine. Here immunoSEQ multiplex PCR was the method, and the copy in TCRdb shows in-frame clones only, minus some. The table has around 100,000 clones, 80% to 95% seen once; the top ten hold about 5%. The sequenced sample was peripheral blood, obtained on day 0 of AZD1222 vaccination. The receptors were sampled from an adult in good health.

The genes are TRBV11-1 and TRBJ2-1, with TRBD1 as a possible D gene (5 bases). The CDR3 covers 15 residues. Trimming took off 2 bases at V and 0 bases at J, with 8 bases between the two ends. The V gene's germline CDR1 is SGHAT and CDR2 FQDESV (reference sequence). The CDR3 reads CASSLSDSSYNEQFF. CDR3 DNA: TGTGCCAGCAGCTTAAGTGACAGCTCCTACAATGAGCAGTTCTTC.

The sample holds one count of this clone. This rearrangement joins TRBV5-4 to TRBJ2-5, with a possible D match to TRBD1 (5 bases). CDR1 is SGHNT, CDR2 YYREEE, per germline (reference sequence). V was shortened by 4 bases and J by 5 bases, with 21 bases between the two germline ends. The CDR3 is made up of 16 amino acids. The CDR3 bases are TGTGCCAGCAGCGTTCGGGCAGGACCAGCAGGGGAGACCCAGTACTTC. Its protein product is CASSVRAGPAGETQYF.

The chain couples TRBV6-2 or TRBV6-3 to TRBJ1-5; weak D call: TRBD1 (6 bases). With 6 bases removed from V and 7 bases from J, the gap between germline ends came to 19 bases. The CDR3 loop spans 15 amino acids. CDR1 is MNHEY and CDR2 is SVGEGT in the germline V gene. The CDR3: CASSDERGGRQPQHF. Here the CDR3 DNA reads TGTGCCAGCAGCGACGAGAGGGGGGGGCGACAGCCCCAGCATTTT.

The chain recombines TRBV30 with TRBJ2-3; either TRBD1 or TRBD2 may supply D (5 bases each). This CDR3 contains 14 residues. V dropped 3 bases and J dropped 6 bases, with 16 bases sitting between them. The germline CDR1 and CDR2 sequences are GTSNPN and SVGIG (reference sequence). The CDR3 sequence is CAWSIGTSADTQYF. As DNA, the CDR3 is TGTGCCTGGAGCATTGGGACCTCCGCTGATACGCAGTATTTT.

This sequence joins TRBV10-3 and TRBJ1-4; 7 positions match TRBD1. CDR1 and CDR2 from the germline V gene are ENHRY and SYGVKD. This CDR3 comprises 14 residues. The trim removed 5 bases at V and 2 bases at J, leaving 2 bases unmatched. The CDR3 nucleotides are TGTGCCATCAGTCCGGGACAGACTAATGAAAAACTGTTTTTT. It encodes CAISPGQTNEKLFF.

This chain connects TRBV24-1 to TRBJ2-3; D gene unclear. This CDR3 has 12 amino acids. Germline loops: CDR1 KGHDR, CDR2 SFDVKD. Trimming removed 5 bases at V and 4 bases at J, with 6 bases between. CDR3 DNA: TGTGCCACCAGTGTGGGATCAGATACGCAGTATTTT. Its translation is CATSVGSDTQYF.

This clone has a single count. This chain joins TRBV4-1 and TRBJ2-3; TRBD1 aligns across 7 bases. V shed 0 bases and J 6 bases; nucleotides not matched to a gene: 12. This CDR3 has 17 residues. Per germline, CDR1 MGHRA and CDR2 YSYEKL. The CDR3 DNA follows: TGCGCCAGCAGCCAAGATCCTCACAGGGGAGTCCGGGATACGCAGTATTTT. It yields the protein CASSQDPHRGVRDTQYF.

J is TRBJ2-2 and V is TRBV7-9; the D is unclear. Between the trimmed V and J ends, which lost 5 bases and 4 bases, there was a span of 11 bases. The CDR3 spans 14 residues. Germline CDR1 reads SEHNR; CDR2 reads FQNEAQ (reference sequence). Written as DNA, the CDR3 is TGTGCCAGCAGCCAACGACCCGGCACCGGGGAGCTGTTTTTT. The encoded protein is CASSQRPGTGELFF.

The genes are TRBV2 and TRBJ1-2; 7 bases match TRBD1. After removal of 9 bases from V and 2 bases from J, the junction contained 9 bases not matched to a gene. The CDR3 loop spans 14 amino acids. CDR1 is SNHLY, CDR2 FYNNEI, per germline. The CDR3 nucleotides are TGTGCCAGTACGACAGGGCGCGGAAACTATGGCTACACCTTC. Encoded protein: CASTTGRGNYGYTF.

As to this clone: Distinct nucleotide sequences in the sample also encode this CDR3. The V call is TRBV12-3 or TRBV12-4, the J call TRBJ1-5; D remains unclear. The CDR3 is made up of 13 amino acids. The V end lost 3 bases, the J end lost 5 bases, and 8 bases lay between the germline ends. CDR3 in DNA: TGTGCCAGCAGTTTTGGGCGGGATCAGCCCCAGCATTTT. Translating it yields CASSFGRDQPQHF.